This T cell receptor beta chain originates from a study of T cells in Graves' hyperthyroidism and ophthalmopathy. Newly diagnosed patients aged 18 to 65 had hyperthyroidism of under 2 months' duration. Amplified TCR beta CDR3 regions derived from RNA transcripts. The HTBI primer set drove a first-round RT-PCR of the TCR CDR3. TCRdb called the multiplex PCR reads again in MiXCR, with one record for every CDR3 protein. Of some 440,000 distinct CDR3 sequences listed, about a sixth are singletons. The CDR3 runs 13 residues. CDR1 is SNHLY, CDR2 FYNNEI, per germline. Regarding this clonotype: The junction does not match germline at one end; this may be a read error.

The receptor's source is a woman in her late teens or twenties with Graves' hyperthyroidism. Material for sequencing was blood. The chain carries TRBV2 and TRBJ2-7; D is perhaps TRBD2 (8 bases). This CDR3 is CVSGSGTAYEQYF. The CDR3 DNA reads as TGTGTCAGCGGGAGCGGGACAGCCTACGAGCAGTACTTC.